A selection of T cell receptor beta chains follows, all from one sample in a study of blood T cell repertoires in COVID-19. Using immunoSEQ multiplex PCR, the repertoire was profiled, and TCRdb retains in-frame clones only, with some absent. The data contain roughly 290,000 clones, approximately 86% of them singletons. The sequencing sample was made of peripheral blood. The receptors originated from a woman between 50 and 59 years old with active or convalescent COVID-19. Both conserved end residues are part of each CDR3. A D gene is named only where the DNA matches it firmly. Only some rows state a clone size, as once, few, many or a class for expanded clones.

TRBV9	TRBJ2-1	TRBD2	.	CASSVRGAGAPEQFF	TGTGCCAGCAGCGTAAGGGGAGCGGGAGCCCCTGAGCAGTTCTTC
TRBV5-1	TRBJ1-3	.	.	CASSLEGGTGNTIYF	TGCGCCAGCAGCTTGGAAGGGGGAACTGGAAACACCATATATTTT
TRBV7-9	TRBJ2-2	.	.	CASSKEGRGNTGELFF	TGTGCCAGCAGCAAAGAGGGCAGGGGGAACACCGGGGAGCTGTTTTTT
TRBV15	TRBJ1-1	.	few	CATSTDRTEAFF	TGTGCCACCAGCACTGACAGGACTGAAGCTTTCTTT
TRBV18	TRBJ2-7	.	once	CASSPRDKKEQYF	TGTGCCAGCTCACCCCGGGACAAGAAAGAGCAGTACTTC
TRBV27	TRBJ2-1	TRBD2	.	CASSPIRLAGPGNEQFF	TGTGCCAGCAGTCCAATCCGACTAGCGGGGCCAGGGAATGAGCAGTTCTTC
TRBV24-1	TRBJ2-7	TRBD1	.	CATSDTGTDSYEQYF	TGTGCCACCAGTGACACCGGGACAGACTCCTACGAGCAGTACTTC
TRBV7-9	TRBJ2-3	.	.	CASSLGQDWSHTDTQYF	TGTGCCAGCAGCTTAGGGCAAGATTGGAGCCACACAGATACGCAGTATTTT
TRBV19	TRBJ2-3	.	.	CASSIGARAGTDTQYF	TGTGCCAGTAGTATTGGGGCCAGGGCGGGCACAGATACGCAGTATTTT
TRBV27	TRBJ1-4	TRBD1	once	CASSLYFGQGEGEKLFF	TGTGCCAGCAGTTTATACTTCGGACAGGGCGAGGGCGAAAAACTGTTTTTT
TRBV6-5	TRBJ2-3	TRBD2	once	CASSPGTSADTQYF	TGTGCCAGCAGTCCCGGGACTAGCGCAGATACGCAGTATTTT
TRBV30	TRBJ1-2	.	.	CAWSKGWDYGYTF	TGTGCCTGGAGTAAGGGGTGGGACTATGGCTACACCTTC
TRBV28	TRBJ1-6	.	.	CASTPPDRGGNSPLHF	TGTGCCAGCACCCCTCCCGATAGGGGCGGCAATTCACCCCTCCACTTT
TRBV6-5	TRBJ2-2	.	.	CASNNRAAGELFF	TGTGCCAGCAACAACAGGGCGGCCGGGGAGCTGTTTTTT
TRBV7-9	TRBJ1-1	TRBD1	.	CASSSIHLSRGRDTEAFF	TGTGCCAGCAGCTCGATTCACCTGAGCAGGGGGCGGGACACTGAAGCTTTCTTT
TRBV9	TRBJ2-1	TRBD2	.	CASSVFPGTSGYNEQFF	TGTGCCAGCAGCGTTTTCCCCGGGACTAGCGGCTACAATGAGCAGTTCTTC
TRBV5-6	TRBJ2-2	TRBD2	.	CASSPGLDAGELFF	TGTGCCAGCAGCCCGGGACTAGACGCCGGGGAGCTGTTTTTT
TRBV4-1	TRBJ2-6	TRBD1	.	CASSQETGRPVSGANVLTF	TGCGCCAGCAGCCAAGAGACAGGGCGTCCCGTCTCTGGGGCCAACGTCCTGACTTTC
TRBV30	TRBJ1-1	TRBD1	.	CAWGSGQGATEAFF	TGTGCCTGGGGATCGGGACAGGGAGCGACTGAAGCTTTCTTT
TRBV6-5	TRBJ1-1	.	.	CASSYDPGSAEAFF	TGTGCCAGCAGTTACGATCCAGGGTCCGCTGAAGCTTTCTTT
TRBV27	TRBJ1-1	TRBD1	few	CASRQGPLNTEAFF	TGTGCCAGCCGACAGGGGCCCTTGAACACTGAAGCTTTCTTT
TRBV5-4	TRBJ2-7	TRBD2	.	CASSLSTSFKQYF	TGTGCCAGCAGCTTGTCGACTAGCTTCAAGCAGTACTTC
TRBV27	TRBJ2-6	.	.	CASQSLAGRTISGANVLTF	TGTGCCAGCCAGTCGCTGGCCGGGAGAACGATCTCTGGGGCCAACGTCCTGACTTTC
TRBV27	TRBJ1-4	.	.	CASSLTPPTRGRTNEKLFF	TGTGCCAGCAGTTTAACCCCCCCGACCAGGGGACGGACTAATGAAAAACTGTTTTTT
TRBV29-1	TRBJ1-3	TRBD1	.	CSVVGQGAGNTIYF	TGCAGCGTTGTGGGACAGGGGGCTGGAAACACCATATATTTT
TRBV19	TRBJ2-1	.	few	CASRPTSGSYNEQFF	TGTGCCAGTAGACCCACAAGCGGGTCCTACAATGAGCAGTTCTTC
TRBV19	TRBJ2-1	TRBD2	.	CATTSGRVNEQFF	TGTGCCACCACCAGCGGGAGGGTGAATGAGCAGTTCTTC
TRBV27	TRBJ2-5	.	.	CASSLSYTPQETQYF	TGTGCCAGCAGTTTATCGTACACACCTCAAGAGACCCAGTACTTC
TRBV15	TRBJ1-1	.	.	CATSRGLAGQAFF	TGTGCCACCAGCAGAGGGTTGGCTGGTCAAGCTTTCTTT
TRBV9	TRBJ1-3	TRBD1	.	CASSGLGQWNGNTIYF	TGTGCCAGCAGCGGACTGGGACAGTGGAATGGAAACACCATATATTTT
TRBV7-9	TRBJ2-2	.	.	CASSLAQGFAGELFF	TGTGCCAGCAGCTTAGCCCAGGGATTCGCCGGGGAGCTGTTTTTT
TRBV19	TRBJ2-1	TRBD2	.	CASSIGTSGNEQFF	TGTGCCAGTAGTATAGGGACTAGCGGGAATGAGCAGTTCTTC
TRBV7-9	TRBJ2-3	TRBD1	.	CASSPRTGHQADTQYF	TGTGCCAGCAGCCCGAGGACAGGGCATCAGGCAGATACGCAGTATTTT
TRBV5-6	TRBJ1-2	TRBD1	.	CASSLEGTGGYGYTF	TGTGCCAGCAGCTTGGAGGGGACAGGGGGCTATGGCTACACCTTC
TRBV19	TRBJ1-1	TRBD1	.	CASRRQGELSTEAFF	TGTGCCAGTAGACGACAGGGGGAGTTGAGCACTGAAGCTTTCTTT
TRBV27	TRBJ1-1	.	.	CASVGGGWYRMNTEAFF	TGTGCCAGCGTAGGGGGGGGCTGGTATCGGATGAACACTGAAGCTTTCTTT
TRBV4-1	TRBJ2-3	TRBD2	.	CASSQDTDTSGLSTDTQYF	TGCGCCAGCAGCCAAGATACGGATACTAGCGGTTTATCCACAGATACGCAGTATTTT
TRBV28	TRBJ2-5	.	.	CASSSLLLQGVRETQYF	TGTGCCAGCAGTTCCCTTCTTTTACAGGGAGTACGAGAGACCCAGTACTTC
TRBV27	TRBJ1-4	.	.	CASSNSPVGGGYEKLFF	TGTGCCAGCAGCAACTCCCCGGTGGGGGGAGGTTATGAAAAACTGTTTTTT
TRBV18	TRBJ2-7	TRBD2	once	CASSPGLVGEQYF	TGTGCCAGCTCACCGGGACTAGTAGGCGAGCAGTACTTC
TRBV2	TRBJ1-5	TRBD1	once	CASSEIRQGGNQPQHF	TGTGCCAGCAGTGAAATTCGTCAGGGGGGCAATCAGCCCCAGCATTTT
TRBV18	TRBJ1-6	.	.	CASSLEPYNSPLHF	TGTGCCAGCTCACTGGAGCCCTATAATTCACCCCTCCACTTT